The 19 T cell receptor beta chains reported below all come from one sample, sequenced in a study of shared clonotypes between healthy human individuals. TCRdb's table, derived via immunoSEQ multiplex PCR, lists solely in-frame clones and lacks some. The repertoire holds 2 million to 3 million clones, with over 85% as singletons. Sequences were obtained from naive CD4+ T cells from PBMCs. Subset described: CD45RA+ positively selected. These receptors were taken from a man aged 18 to 29 in good health. Some clones in this sample may be carry-over from other donors' samples.

The chain uses TRBV19 and TRBJ2-7; 10 bases are a match to TRBD2. Germline assignment: CDR1 LNHDA and CDR2 SQIVND (reference sequence). The CDR3 consists of 15 residues. After removal of 2 bases from V and 4 bases from J, the junction contained 5 bases not matched to a gene. CDR3 bases: TGTGCCAGTAGTATATTGCTAGCGGGAGAATACGAGCAGTACTTC. As protein: CASSILLAGEYEQYF.

This rearrangement joins TRBV25-1 to TRBJ2-7; D uncertain. CDR3 length: 15 residues. Between the trimmed V and J ends, which lost 5 bases and 4 bases, there was a span of 18 bases. In germline, CDR1 is MGHDK, CDR2 SYGVNS. The CDR3 sequence: CASSSRTEKIYEQYF. CDR3 in DNA: TGTGCCAGCAGTTCGCGGACCGAGAAAATTTACGAGCAGTACTTC.

The chain joins TRBV20-1 to TRBJ2-7, with D uncertain. CDR1 and CDR2 (germline): DFQATT, SNEGSKA (reference sequence). The CDR3 extends over 11 amino acids. Trimming removed 2 bases at V and 3 bases at J, with 5 bases between. The CDR3 sequence is CSARHFYEQYF. The CDR3 region has the DNA TGCAGTGCTAGACATTTCTACGAGCAGTACTTC.

The chain employs TRBV7-9 and TRBJ1-1, with D possibly matching TRBD1 (5 bases). The CDR3 runs 15 residues. From germline, CDR1 is SEHNR and CDR2 FQNEAQ (reference sequence). The V gene lost 3 bases and the J gene lost 5 bases, with 16 bases spanning the gap. CDR3 DNA: TGTGCCAGCAGCTTCCTCGTCGGGGGAAGTACTGAAGCTTTCTTT. This codes for CASSFLVGGSTEAFF.

The chain recombines TRBV10-3 with TRBJ2-1, with 12 nucleotides matching TRBD1. V was clipped by 6 bases and J by 7 bases; unmatched bases: 7. The CDR3 contains 15 residues. CDR1 and CDR2 (germline): ENHRY, SYGVKD. The DNA of the CDR3 is TGTGCCATCAGCGAGGGACAGGGGGCTTTTAATGAGCAGTTCTTC. It encodes CAISEGQGAFNEQFF.

This chain uses TRBV27 with TRBJ1-2; 7 positions agree with TRBD1. Germline loops: CDR1 MNHEY, CDR2 SMNVEV (reference sequence). V was pared by 0 bases and J by 2 bases, with 9 bases of the junction left unmatched. This CDR3 spans 17 amino acids. CDR3 region: CASSLSGLVTGNYGYTF. The CDR3 DNA is TGTGCCAGCAGTTTATCTGGTCTCGTGACAGGGAACTATGGCTACACCTTC.

The chain links TRBV6-5 to TRBJ2-3, with D perhaps TRBD1 (6 bases). Deletions cut 7 bases from V and 2 bases from J, with 13 bases between. This CDR3 region has 14 residues. Germline loops: CDR1 MNHEY, CDR2 SVGAGI. The CDR3 nucleotides are TGTGCCAGCACCCCGGACAGATACACAGATACGCAGTATTTT. Its translation: CASTPDRYTDTQYF.

This chain uses TRBV19 with TRBJ2-3; D remains ambiguous. CDR1 and CDR2 (germline): LNHDA, SQIVND (reference sequence). The CDR3 runs 20 residues. The V end was cut by 0 bases, the J end by 1 base, with 23 bases between. CDR3: CASSIDWAEIYIKGTDTQYF. The CDR3 DNA follows: TGTGCCAGTAGTATAGATTGGGCAGAAATCTATATTAAGGGCACAGATACGCAGTATTTT.

V usage is TRBV7-9 and J usage is TRBJ2-1; the match to TRBD2 covers 11 bases. Germline values: CDR1 SEHNR, CDR2 FQNEAQ (reference sequence). The trim removed 5 bases at V and 2 bases at J, leaving 5 bases unmatched. The CDR3 has 16 amino acids. Written as DNA, the CDR3 is TGTGCCAGCAGCCAGGGACTAGCGGCAACCTACAATGAGCAGTTCTTC. Residues: CASSQGLAATYNEQFF.

V usage is TRBV29-1 and J usage is TRBJ1-2, with D possibly being TRBD1 (5 bases). Trimming took off 3 bases at V and 7 bases at J, with 12 bases between the two ends. The germline gives CDR1 SQVTM, CDR2 ANQGSEA. The CDR3 is 12 residues long. CDR3 coding DNA: TGCAGCGTTGATTTTGGGGCTGGTGGCTACACCTTC. Residues: CSVDFGAGGYTF.

This chain joins TRBV7-8 and TRBJ1-2; no clear D gene. The germline gives CDR1 SGHVS, CDR2 FQNEAQ. V lost 1 base and J 1 base, leaving 7 bases between the germline ends. CDR3 length: 14 amino acids. Written as DNA, the CDR3 is TGTGCCAGCAGCTTAGTCCGGGGTAACTATGGCTACACCTTC. Translating gives CASSLVRGNYGYTF.

V gene TRBV7-3 combines with J gene TRBJ2-3; D unclear. This CDR3 has 16 amino acids. Germline lookup yields CDR1 SGHTA and CDR2 FQGTGA. The V gene lost 4 bases and the J gene lost 2 bases, with 16 bases spanning the gap. Here the CDR3 reads CASSSTRASPTDTQYF. The CDR3 bases are TGTGCCAGCAGCTCCACCCGGGCCTCACCCACAGATACGCAGTATTTT.

This chain joins TRBV5-4 and TRBJ2-1; 7 nucleotides agree with TRBD2. This CDR3 has 14 residues. CDR1 and CDR2 from the germline V gene are SGHNT and YYREEE (reference sequence). The J segment lost 9 bases and the V segment lost 4 bases, leaving 10 bases of the junction unmatched. CDR3 in DNA: TGTGCCAGCAGCCCGGGGGGTACAGGTGGTGAGCAGTTCTTC. Translating gives CASSPGGTGGEQFF.

V gene TRBV4-1 combines with J gene TRBJ2-2; the match to TRBD2 covers 15 bases. The CDR3 length is 20 residues. V trimming: 4 bases; J trimming: 5 bases; junction bases outside the gene matches: 14. Germline V gives CDR1 MGHRA, CDR2 YSYEKL. The CDR3 spells CASSRAVLGLAGGGTGELFF. The CDR3 DNA reads TGCGCCAGCAGCCGGGCAGTCTTGGGACTAGCGGGAGGAGGAACCGGGGAGCTGTTTTTT.

As for this clone: The sample contains more than one DNA sequence encoding this CDR3. The rearrangement uses TRBV27 and TRBJ1-1, with D maybe TRBD1 (6 bases). This CDR3 has 13 amino acids. Germline V gene sequence: CDR1 MNHEY, CDR2 SMNVEV (reference sequence). V was trimmed by 1 base and J by 4 bases, leaving 7 bases between them. CDR3 sequence reads: CASSLYRVTEAFF. For the CDR3, the DNA is TGTGCCAGCAGTTTATACAGGGTCACTGAAGCTTTCTTT.

This clone appeared a few times. The chain links TRBV10-2 to TRBJ1-5; D unresolved. The CDR3 consists of 14 residues. V lost 5 bases, J lost 7 bases, and 15 bases lay in between. CDR1 WSHSY and CDR2 SAAADI come from the germline V gene. In DNA form, the CDR3 reads TGCGCCAGCAGTTTAACCGTCGGCGGGCAGCCCCAGCATTTT. This codes for CASSLTVGGQPQHF.

The J gene is TRBJ1-1, the V gene TRBV7-6, with D possibly TRBD1 on 6 matching bases. The germline V and J ends were trimmed by 1 base and 11 bases, with 8 bases remaining between them. CDR1 and CDR2 from the germline V gene are SGHVS and FNYEAQ. The CDR3 is 11 residues long. CDR3 DNA sequence: TGTGCCAGCAGCTTAGGGGGGGCGGCTTTCTTT. Its protein is CASSLGGAAFF.

V gene TRBV19 combines with J gene TRBJ1-1; 8 bases match TRBD1. Germline trimming cut 9 bases from V and 3 bases from J; bases unmatched to any gene: 9. Per germline, CDR1 LNHDA and CDR2 SQIVND (reference sequence). The length of the CDR3 is 14 residues. CDR3 region: CASNQDRADTEAFF. The CDR3, as DNA: TGTGCCAGCAATCAGGACAGGGCTGACACTGAAGCTTTCTTT.

This rearrangement joins TRBV5-6 to TRBJ2-7; TRBD1 agrees at 7 bases. CDR1 SGHDT and CDR2 YYEEEE come from the germline V gene. The CDR3 is 14 amino acids. V shed 4 bases, J shed 1 base, and the junction held 5 bases outside the gene matches. Here the CDR3 DNA reads TGTGCCAGCAGCCCGGACAGGAATTCCTACGAGCAGTACTTC. It is translated as CASSPDRNSYEQYF.